Below, 18 T cell receptor beta chains from the same sample are listed, as sequenced in a study of cytomegalovirus exposure and HLA in healthy donors. Assay used: immunoSEQ multiplex PCR; TCRdb lists only in-frame clones, some missing. The table records fewer than 250,000 clones, approximately 88% of them present only once. Sequenced material: PBMCs. The receptors were sampled from a woman in her 30s in good health and CMV-seropositive.

V gene TRBV6-5 combines with J gene TRBJ2-1; 7 bases line up with TRBD2. This CDR3 region has 14 residues. Germline V gives CDR1 MNHEY, CDR2 SVGAGI. After removal of 0 bases from V and 12 bases from J, the junction contained 8 bases not matched to a gene. CDR3 DNA sequence: TGTGCCAGCAGTTACTCGAATAGGGGCGGGGGGCAGTTCTTC. This gives the protein CASSYSNRGGGQFF.

This sequence joins TRBV9 and TRBJ1-2; D ambiguous. Trimming shortened V by 0 bases and J by 7 bases, and 13 bases separated the two germline ends. Germline V gives CDR1 SGDLS, CDR2 YYNGEE. This CDR3 has 14 amino acids. The CDR3 spells CASSVAGGDGGYTF. The CDR3 DNA is TGTGCCAGCAGCGTAGCTGGCGGGGATGGTGGCTACACCTTC.

This chain joins TRBV9 and TRBJ2-7; weak D call: TRBD1 (6 bases). Trimming took 3 bases from V and 2 from J, leaving 12 bases between them. This CDR3 region has 14 residues. CDR1 SGDLS and CDR2 YYNGEE come from the germline V gene. The DNA of the CDR3 is TGTGCCAGCAGCGACCTCGGGACACCCTACGAGCAGTACTTC. Amino acids: CASSDLGTPYEQYF. The full variable domain, in which reference TRBV9 and TRBJ2-7 provide the parts outside the CDR3, is DSGVTQTPKHLITATGQRVTLRCSPRSGDLSVYWYQQSLDQGLQFLIQYYNGEERAKGNILERFSAQQFPDLHSELNLSSLELGDSALYFCASSDLGTPYEQYFGPGTRLTVT.

The chain carries TRBV2 and TRBJ2-2, with 8 bases fitting TRBD1. The CDR3 is 14 residues long. V was pared by 5 bases and J by 4 bases, with 3 bases of the junction left unmatched. The V gene's germline CDR1 is SNHLY and CDR2 FYNNEI. CDR3 nucleotides: TGTGCCAGCAGTAGACAGGGGACCACCGGGGAGCTGTTTTTT. Protein sequence: CASSRQGTTGELFF.

The CDR3 region is CASSSSYGYTF. The CDR3 DNA sequence: TGTGCCAGCAGTAGCTCCTATGGCTACACCTTC. The V gene is TRBV7-9, the J gene TRBJ1-2; D gene unclear. The germline V gene encodes CDR1 SEHNR and CDR2 FQNEAQ (reference sequence). The CDR3 is 11 amino acids. Between the trimmed V and J ends, which lost 6 bases and 4 bases, there was a span of 6 bases.

With respect to this clone: The same CDR3 is also encoded by other DNA sequences in this sample. The chain links TRBV27 to TRBJ2-1; TRBD2 agrees at 10 bases. V trimming: 2 bases; J trimming: 2 bases; junction bases outside the gene matches: 0. The CDR3 extends over 15 amino acids. Germline V lookup: CDR1 MNHEY, CDR2 SMNVEV (reference sequence). CDR3 sequence reads: CASSLTSGTYNEQFF. CDR3 nucleotides: TGTGCCAGCAGTTTAACTAGCGGGACCTACAATGAGCAGTTCTTC.

For the CDR3, the DNA is TGTGCCAGCAGCCATGGGTGGGAGGGCACCGGGGAGCTGTTTTTT. This gives the protein CASSHGWEGTGELFF. The V call is TRBV4-2, the J call TRBJ2-2; 7 nucleotides align to TRBD2. V lost 3 bases, J lost 4 bases, and 5 bases stayed unmatched. Germline assignment: CDR1 LGHNA and CDR2 YNFKEQ. This CDR3 spans 15 amino acids.

The chain uses TRBV6-1 and TRBJ2-7, with TRBD2 identical over 10 bases. Germline CDR1 and CDR2: MNHNS and SASEGT. The CDR3 is 12 amino acids. Trimming took 9 bases from V and 9 from J; bases not matched to a gene: 8. CDR3 in DNA: TGTGCCAGTACTAGCGGGACCACGGGGCAGTACTTC. Translation gives CASTSGTTGQYF.

This clone appeared once. The chain carries TRBV5-8 and TRBJ2-1, with D unresolved. Germline CDR1 SGHTS, CDR2 YDEGEE. V lost 2 bases to trimming and J lost 9 bases, with 12 bases between them. CDR3 length equals 13 residues. This CDR3 is CASSFRRISEQFF. The CDR3 DNA is TGTGCCAGCAGCTTTAGGCGAATCAGTGAGCAGTTCTTC.

V usage is TRBV2 and J usage is TRBJ1-2; 8 nucleotides agree with TRBD1. The germline V gene has CDR1 SNHLY and CDR2 FYNNEI. Unmatched junction bases numbered 7, after V lost 10 bases and J lost 6 bases. This CDR3 is built from 12 residues. CDR3: CAMQGAVDGYTF. As DNA, the CDR3 is TGTGCCATGCAGGGGGCGGTTGATGGCTACACCTTC.

The V call is TRBV27, the J call TRBJ1-1; D not certain. V lost 3 bases and J lost 0, with 8 bases in between. This CDR3 is built from 14 residues. Germline lookup yields CDR1 MNHEY and CDR2 SMNVEV (reference sequence). CDR3 amino acids: CASSLLGMNTEAFF. The CDR3 bases are TGTGCCAGCAGTTTGTTAGGAATGAACACTGAAGCTTTCTTT.

The CDR3 bases are TGTGCCTTGAGCCGGGACTCCCATGAGCAGTTCTTC. Protein sequence: CALSRDSHEQFF. This chain links TRBV10-3 with TRBJ2-1; D is perhaps TRBD2 (6 bases). CDR1 and CDR2 (germline): ENHRY, SYGVKD. The V end was cut by 11 bases, the J end by 8 bases, with 16 bases between. The CDR3 covers 12 residues.

The chain carries TRBV6-5 and TRBJ2-7; TRBD1 is a possible D gene (6 bases). Germline V CDR1 and CDR2: MNHEY, SVGAGI. V dropped 1 base and J dropped 6 bases, with 7 bases sitting between them. The CDR3 contains 12 residues. The CDR3 nucleotides are TGTGCCAGCAGTTACTTAGGGGGCGAGCAGTACTTC. It codes for CASSYLGGEQYF.

The chain is built from TRBV27 and TRBJ2-7; 8 positions agree with TRBD1. CDR3 length: 14 amino acids. In germline, CDR1 is MNHEY, CDR2 SMNVEV (reference sequence). Germline trimming cut 6 bases from V and 5 bases from J; bases unmatched to any gene: 9. In DNA, the CDR3 is TGTGCCAGCAGCTTCCTGCAGGGGGCCCACGAGCAGTACTTC. Translated: CASSFLQGAHEQYF.

This clone was seen a single time. V gene TRBV2 combines with J gene TRBJ2-2; unclear D gene. The germline gives CDR1 SNHLY, CDR2 FYNNEI. The CDR3 has 15 residues. V was cut by 3 bases and J by 1 base, with 9 bases left in between. The CDR3 is CASSDAPKNTGELFF. The CDR3 nucleotides are TGTGCCAGCAGTGATGCCCCAAAGAACACCGGGGAGCTGTTTTTT.

V usage is TRBV6-4 and J usage is TRBJ2-1; 11 bases fit TRBD2. Trimming took 2 bases from V and 7 from J; bases not matched to a gene: 1. CDR1 is MRHNA and CDR2 is SNTAGT in the germline V gene. The CDR3 has 14 amino acids. The CDR3: CASSDGTSGNEQFF. As DNA, the CDR3 is TGTGCCAGCAGTGACGGGACTAGCGGTAATGAGCAGTTCTTC.

This clone appeared once. V gene TRBV9 combines with J gene TRBJ2-5, with D perhaps matching TRBD1 (5 bases). Trimming stripped 4 bases from V and 4 bases from J, with 14 bases between. The CDR3 is made up of 14 amino acids. CDR1 SGDLS and CDR2 YYNGEE come from the germline V gene. The CDR3 protein is CASSPGRVGETQYF. CDR3 sequence (DNA): TGTGCCAGCAGCCCCGGCAGGGTGGGAGAGACCCAGTACTTC.

This chain uses TRBV27 with TRBJ2-3; TRBD1 aligns across 9 bases. The CDR3 length is 19 residues. Germline V gene data show CDR1 as MNHEY and CDR2 as SMNVEV (reference sequence). The J segment lost 6 bases and the V segment lost 4 bases, leaving 20 bases of the junction unmatched. CDR3 protein: CASSSRTGAKMSASDTQYF. The DNA for the CDR3 is TGTGCCAGCAGTTCCCGGACAGGGGCGAAGATGAGTGCTTCGGATACGCAGTATTTT.